These T cell receptor beta chains were read from a single sample in a study of T cells after yellow fever vaccination. MiXCR was run by TCRdb on the 5' RACE reads, yielding one entry per CDR3 protein. Of 300,000 or so distinct CDR3 sequences listed, almost 4% are singletons. The source material was PBMCs, sampled 5 days after the yellow fever booster vaccination. These TCRs come from a man aged 18 to 29 who received the YFV17D yellow fever vaccine. CDR3s include the opening cysteine and the closing phenylalanine or tryptophan. D genes are given only for firm matches. Some rows have no size entry. The others give once, few or many, or a class for an expanded clone.

j_call clone_size d_call v_call cdr3_aa cdr3_nt
TRBJ2-5 few - TRBV7-3 CASSPLQGSLQTQYF TGTGCCAGCAGCCCCCTGCAGGGGTCGTTGCAGACCCAGTACTTC
TRBJ2-6 many - TRBV27 CASSRSGAGANVLTF TGTGCCAGCAGTAGGTCGGGGGCTGGGGCCAACGTCCTGACTTTC
TRBJ2-6 many - TRBV28 CASSSLLGANVLTF TGTGCCAGCAGTTCGCTCCTTGGGGCCAACGTCCTGACTTTC
TRBJ2-1 few TRBD1 TRBV12-3/TRBV12-4 CASSLLQGAHEQFF TGTGCCAGCAGTTTACTTCAGGGGGCACATGAGCAGTTCTTC
TRBJ1-5 many - TRBV7-2 CASSLQENQPQHF TGTGCCAGCAGCTTACAGGAGAATCAGCCCCAGCATTTT
TRBJ2-3 many TRBD2 TRBV20-1 CSPGLAGGIRTDTQYF TGCAGTCCCGGACTAGCGGGGGGGATACGCACAGATACGCAGTATTTT
TRBJ2-3 - TRBD1 TRBV5-1 CASSLGQGVADTQYF TGCGCCAGCAGCTTGGGACAGGGGGTGGCAGATACGCAGTATTTT
TRBJ2-2 many - TRBV7-2 CASSLKPGSVTGELFF TGTGCCAGCAGCTTAAAGCCCGGCTCGGTCACCGGGGAGCTGTTTTTT
TRBJ2-6 - - TRBV6-5 CASTRGDSRSEANVLTF TGTGCCAGCACCCGCGGGGACAGCCGCTCTGAAGCCAACGTCCTGACTTTC
TRBJ2-3 - - TRBV2 CASLLGLSAGTQYF TGTGCCAGCCTCTTGGGCCTGTCGGCGGGTACGCAGTATTTT
TRBJ2-3 - - TRBV5-1 CASSLVRDSTDTQYF TGCGCCAGCAGCTTGGTCAGAGACAGCACAGATACGCAGTATTTT
TRBJ1-5 - - TRBV20-1 CSARDLDHGDQPQHF TGCAGTGCTAGAGATTTGGACCATGGAGATCAGCCCCAGCATTTT
TRBJ1-2 - - TRBV6-5 CASSGRGGYTF TGTGCCAGCTCGGGCCGTGGTGGCTACACCTTC
TRBJ1-5 - - TRBV7-2 CASSARGDNQPQHF TGTGCCAGCAGCGCGAGGGGAGACAATCAGCCCCAGCATTTT
TRBJ2-4 few TRBD2 TRBV12-3/TRBV12-4 CASSLAREGNIQYF TGTGCCAGCAGTTTAGCCAGGGAGGGAAACATTCAGTACTTC